The clone carrying this T cell receptor (beta chain) has only a few counts. The data derive from a study of T cell responses to AZD1222 COVID-19 vaccine. V shed 6 bases and J shed 2 bases, with 15 bases lying between them. The CDR3 is 15 amino acids. In germline, CDR1 is WNHNN, CDR2 SYGVQD (reference sequence). Profiled with immunoSEQ multiplex PCR; TCRdb holds only in-frame clones, not every one. The sample lists some 140,000 clones, around 89% occurring once. The sequence came from an adult who received the AZD1222 COVID-19 vaccine. The chain couples TRBV10-1 to TRBJ2-3, with a weak D call TRBD2 (5 bases). This material consisted of peripheral blood, taken 28 days after the second AZD1222 dose. CDR3 amino acids: CASSDLATYTDTQYF. The CDR3 DNA follows: TGCGCCAGCAGCGATTTAGCGACCTACACAGATACGCAGTATTTT.